Described below is a single TCR beta chain sequence and its context. As yet, its antigen is unknown. The data originate from a study of naive CD8 T cells in extremely preterm neonates. Produced via immunoSEQ multiplex PCR; TCRdb's table is partial and in-frame only. The sample has thousands of clones, almost 98% seen once; the top ten hold around 0.36%. Study-level findings and limits: Compared with all age groups, preterm neonates showed less repertoire richness.

The V segment lost 4 bases and the J segment 5 bases; nucleotides outside the gene matches: 9. Germline CDR1 reads SGDLS; CDR2 reads YYNGEE. This CDR3 has 15 residues. Cord blood came from elective full-term cesareans at 37-41 weeks without labor or membrane rupture. Sorted cells: live naive CD8+ T cells, CD45RA+CCR7+, Annexin V-negative. The V gene is TRBV9, the J gene TRBJ2-5, with 9 positions matching TRBD2. The sample comprised naive CD8+ T cells from cord blood. The TCR sequence derives from a newborn in good health. DNA for the CDR3: TGTGCCAGCAGCCTCGAGGGACTAGCCGGGGAGACCCAGTACTTC. It is translated as CASSLEGLAGETQYF.